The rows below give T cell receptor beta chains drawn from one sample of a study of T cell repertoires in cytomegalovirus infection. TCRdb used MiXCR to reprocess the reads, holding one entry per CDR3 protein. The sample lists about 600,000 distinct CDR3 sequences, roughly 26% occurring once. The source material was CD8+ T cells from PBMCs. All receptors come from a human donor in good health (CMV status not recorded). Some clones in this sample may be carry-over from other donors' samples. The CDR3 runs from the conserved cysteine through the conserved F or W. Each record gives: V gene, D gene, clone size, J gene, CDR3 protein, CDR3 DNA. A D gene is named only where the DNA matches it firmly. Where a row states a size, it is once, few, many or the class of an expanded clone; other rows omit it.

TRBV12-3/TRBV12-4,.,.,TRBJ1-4,CASRLVGTGNEKLFF,TGTGCCAGCCGGCTTGTAGGGACGGGGAATGAAAAACTGTTTTTT
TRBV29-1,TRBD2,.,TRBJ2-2,CSVAGGGLNTGELFF,TGCAGCGTTGCGGGGGGGGGATTGAACACCGGGGAGCTGTTTTTT
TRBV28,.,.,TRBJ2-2,CASSFPRGGTGELFF,TGTGCCAGCAGTTTCCCCAGGGGTGGGACCGGGGAGCTGTTTTTT
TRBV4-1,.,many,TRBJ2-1,CASSQVGIYNEQFF,TGCGCCAGCAGCCAAGTCGGTATTTACAATGAGCAGTTCTTC
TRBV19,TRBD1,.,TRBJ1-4,CASTTYGQENEKLFF,TGTGCCAGTACCACCTACGGACAGGAGAATGAAAAACTGTTTTTT
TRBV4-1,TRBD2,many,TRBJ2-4,CASSQAPRLSGVKNIQYF,TGCGCCAGCAGCCAAGCTCCCCGACTAAGCGGGGTAAAAAACATTCAGTACTTC
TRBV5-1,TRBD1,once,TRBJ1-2,CASSFRQGNGHTF,TGCGCCAGCAGCTTTCGACAGGGGAATGGCCACACCTTC
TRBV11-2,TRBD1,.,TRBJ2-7,CASSPWGTGVPYEQYF,TGTGCCAGCAGCCCCTGGGGGACAGGCGTCCCCTACGAGCAGTACTTC
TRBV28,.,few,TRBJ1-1,CASKGAVGAVMNTEAFF,TGTGCCAGCAAGGGAGCAGTGGGGGCGGTCATGAACACTGAAGCTTTCTTT
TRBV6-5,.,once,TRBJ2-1,CASSTDKDPYNEQFF,TGTGCCAGCAGCACCGACAAGGATCCCTACAATGAGCAGTTCTTC
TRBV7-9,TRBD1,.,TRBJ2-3,CASRTPGTEKDTQYF,TGTGCCAGCAGGACCCCCGGGACAGAAAAAGATACGCAGTATTTT
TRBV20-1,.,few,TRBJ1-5,CSARPLNQPQHF,TGCAGTGCTAGACCGCTAAATCAGCCCCAGCATTTT
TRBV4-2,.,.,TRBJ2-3,CASRPLGTSTDTQYF,TGTGCCAGCAGACCTCTGGGGACTAGCACAGATACGCAGTATTTT
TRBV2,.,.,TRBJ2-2,CASSEMGRRFANTGELFF,TGTGCCAGCAGTGAAATGGGACGGAGGTTCGCGAACACCGGGGAGCTGTTTTTT
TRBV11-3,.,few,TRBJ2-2,CASSSRDMENTGELFF,TGTGCCAGCAGCTCCCGGGACATGGAGAACACCGGGGAGCTGTTTTTT
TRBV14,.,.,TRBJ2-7,CASSQGAPKQYF,TGTGCCAGCAGCCAAGGGGCCCCCAAGCAGTACTTC
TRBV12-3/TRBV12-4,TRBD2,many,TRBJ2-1,CASTWRGYNEQFF,TGTGCCAGCACCTGGCGGGGGTACAATGAGCAGTTCTTC
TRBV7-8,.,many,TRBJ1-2,CASRPGRSYGYTF,TGTGCCAGCAGGCCAGGGCGGTCCTATGGCTACACCTTC
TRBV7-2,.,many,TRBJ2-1,CASSLRDQSYNEQFF,TGTGCCAGCAGCCTGAGGGACCAATCCTACAATGAGCAGTTCTTC
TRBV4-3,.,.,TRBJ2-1,CASSRGWDTNEQFF,TGCGCCAGCAGCCGAGGATGGGATACGAATGAGCAGTTCTTC
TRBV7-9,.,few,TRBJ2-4,CASSPTRRDIQYF,TGTGCCAGCAGCCCTACCCGTAGGGACATTCAGTACTTC
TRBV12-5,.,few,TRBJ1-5,CASGSTLFRDDSNQPQHF,TGTGCTAGTGGTTCCACTCTGTTCAGGGACGATAGCAATCAGCCCCAGCATTTT
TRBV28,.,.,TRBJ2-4,CASSFEGMGGWGLDIQYF,TGTGCCAGCAGTTTCGAGGGGATGGGGGGATGGGGGTTGGACATTCAGTACTTC
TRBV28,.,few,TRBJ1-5,CASSLGSVRNQPQHF,TGTGCCAGCAGTTTAGGGTCAGTCCGCAATCAGCCCCAGCATTTT
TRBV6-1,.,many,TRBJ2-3,CASTISGGRTDTQYF,TGTGCCAGCACCATATCCGGGGGTCGCACAGATACGCAGTATTTT
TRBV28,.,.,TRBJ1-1,CASSQSGDTEAFF,TGTGCCAGCTCACAATCGGGGGACACTGAAGCTTTCTTT
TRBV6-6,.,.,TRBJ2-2,CATNNRGGVPGELFF,TGTGCCACCAACAACCGGGGTGGAGTCCCCGGGGAGCTGTTTTTT
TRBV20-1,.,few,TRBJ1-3,CSAPPDSSGNTIYF,TGCAGTGCCCCGCCGGACAGCTCTGGAAACACCATATATTTT
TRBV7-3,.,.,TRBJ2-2,CVSSAARGAGELFF,TGTGTCAGCAGCGCAGCCCGGGGGGCGGGGGAGCTGTTTTTT
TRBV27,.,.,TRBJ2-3,CASSLSGVRTDTQYF,TGTGCCAGCAGTTTATCAGGGGTCCGCACAGATACGCAGTATTTT
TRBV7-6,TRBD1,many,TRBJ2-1,CASSRQGRDEQFF,TGTGCCAGCAGCCGACAGGGGCGAGATGAGCAGTTCTTC
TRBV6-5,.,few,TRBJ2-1,CASSRSPGDEQFF,TGTGCCAGCAGTCGCTCGCCTGGCGATGAGCAGTTCTTC
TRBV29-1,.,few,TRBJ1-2,CSVDTRAYGYTF,TGCAGCGTTGATACCAGAGCCTATGGCTACACCTTC
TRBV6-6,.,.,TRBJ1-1,CATTADESTEAFF,TGTGCCACCACGGCAGATGAAAGTACTGAAGCTTTCTTT
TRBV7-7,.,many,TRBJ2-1,CASSPGAVTEQFF,TGTGCTAGCAGCCCAGGGGCGGTCACCGAGCAGTTCTTC